The rows below give T cell receptor beta chains drawn from one sample of a study of T cells in Graves' hyperthyroidism and ophthalmopathy. TCRdb called the multiplex PCR reads again in MiXCR, with one record for every CDR3 protein. The sample comprises more than 300,000 distinct CDR3 sequences, over 11% of which are singletons, and approximately 9.9% rests with the top ten. Sequencing used blood. The receptors derive from a woman in her fifties or sixties with Graves' hyperthyroidism. The CDR3 runs from the conserved cysteine through the conserved F or W. D genes are given only for firm matches. Some rows mark clone size as missing; the rest say once, few, many or name a class of expanded clone.

abundance: many; d_gene: TRBD2; j_gene: TRBJ2-7; v_gene: TRBV20-1; len: 14; CDR3nt: TGCAGTGCTAGAGGGGCTAGCGGGAGTGACGAGCAGTACTTC; CDR3aa: CSARGASGSDEQYF
abundance: many; d_gene: TRBD1; j_gene: TRBJ1-2; v_gene: TRBV18; len: 16; CDR3nt: TGTGCCAGCTCACCGGGACAGGGGCGATCTAACTATGGCTACACCTTC; CDR3aa: CASSPGQGRSNYGYTF
abundance: many; d_gene: TRBD2; j_gene: TRBJ2-1; v_gene: TRBV2; len: 15; CDR3nt: TGTGCCAGCATAGGAGTAGCGGGGAAAAACAATGAGCAGTTCTTC; CDR3aa: CASIGVAGKNNEQFF
abundance: many; d_gene: .; j_gene: TRBJ2-3; v_gene: TRBV28; len: 14; CDR3nt: TGTGCCAGCAGTTTAGCAGGGGAGGGAGATACGCAGTATTTT; CDR3aa: CASSLAGEGDTQYF
abundance: many; d_gene: TRBD1; j_gene: TRBJ2-3; v_gene: TRBV7-9; len: 16; CDR3nt: TGTGCCAGCAGCTTAGCGGTCAGGGGGTCGGCAGATACGCAGTATTTT; CDR3aa: CASSLAVRGSADTQYF
abundance: many; d_gene: .; j_gene: TRBJ1-1; v_gene: TRBV19; len: 16; CDR3nt: TGTGCCAGTAGTATATACCCGGACCCGAGCAACACTGAAGCTTTCTTT; CDR3aa: CASSIYPDPSNTEAFF
abundance: .; d_gene: .; j_gene: TRBJ2-1; v_gene: TRBV4-1; len: 15; CDR3nt: TGCGCCAGCAGCCTAGGACTGGGCGCCCAGAAGGTGCAGTTCTTC; CDR3aa: CASSLGLGAQKVQFF
abundance: few; d_gene: .; j_gene: TRBJ2-3; v_gene: TRBV5-1; len: 13; CDR3nt: TGCGCCAGCAGCTTGGCTCTTAGAGATACGCAGTATTTT; CDR3aa: CASSLALRDTQYF
abundance: .; d_gene: TRBD2; j_gene: TRBJ2-1; v_gene: TRBV14; len: 17; CDR3nt: TGTGCCAGCAGCCAATTACCTACTAGCGGGAGACGGAATGAGCAGTTCTTC; CDR3aa: CASSQLPTSGRRNEQFF
abundance: .; d_gene: TRBD2; j_gene: TRBJ2-1; v_gene: TRBV3-1; len: 19; CDR3nt: TGTGCCAGCAGCCAAGATGCCCCCATGGTAGCGGGAGGAGTTTACGAGCAGTTCTTC; CDR3aa: CASSQDAPMVAGGVYEQFF
abundance: few; d_gene: TRBD2; j_gene: TRBJ2-1; v_gene: TRBV24-1; len: 15; CDR3nt: TGTGCCACCAGTGGGGGTAGCGGGAGGTCGGATGAGCAGTTCTTC; CDR3aa: CATSGGSGRSDEQFF
abundance: many; d_gene: .; j_gene: TRBJ2-5; v_gene: TRBV20-1; len: 12; CDR3nt: TGCAGTGTTACCTCCAGGAGGGAGACCCAGTACTTC; CDR3aa: CSVTSRRETQYF
abundance: few; d_gene: .; j_gene: TRBJ1-4; v_gene: TRBV12-5; len: 16; CDR3nt: TGTGCTAGTGGTTTGGGACAGGTTGCAACTAATGAAAAACTGTTTTTT; CDR3aa: CASGLGQVATNEKLFF
abundance: .; d_gene: TRBD2; j_gene: TRBJ2-1; v_gene: TRBV7-8; len: 15; CDR3nt: TGTGCCAGCAGCATGACTAGCGGGTCCTACGATGAGCAGTTCTTC; CDR3aa: CASSMTSGSYDEQFF
abundance: few; d_gene: .; j_gene: TRBJ1-2; v_gene: TRBV15; len: 12; CDR3nt: TGTGCCACCAGCAGAGATAGGGCTGGCTACACCTTC; CDR3aa: CATSRDRAGYTF
abundance: few; d_gene: .; j_gene: TRBJ2-2; v_gene: TRBV28; len: 15; CDR3nt: TGTGCCAGCTATAGTCTGGGACGTTACACCGGGGAGCTGTTTTTT; CDR3aa: CASYSLGRYTGELFF
abundance: .; d_gene: .; j_gene: TRBJ2-2; v_gene: TRBV24-1; len: 14; CDR3nt: TGTGCCACCAGTGAGGTAGGGTACACCGGGGAGCTGTTTTTT; CDR3aa: CATSEVGYTGELFF
abundance: few; d_gene: TRBD1; j_gene: TRBJ1-1; v_gene: TRBV18; len: 17; CDR3nt: TGTGCCAGCTCACCCCAAACCCTCGGACAGGGGAAAGGCGAAGCTTTCTTT; CDR3aa: CASSPQTLGQGKGEAFF
abundance: many; d_gene: .; j_gene: TRBJ2-5; v_gene: TRBV11-3; len: 15; CDR3nt: TGTGCCAGCAGCTTAGGAGCCAGGACCGGGGAGACCCAGTACTTC; CDR3aa: CASSLGARTGETQYF
abundance: many; d_gene: .; j_gene: TRBJ2-2; v_gene: TRBV5-1; len: 13; CDR3nt: TGCGCCAGCAGCCCCGACCCAACCGGGGAGCTGTTTTTT; CDR3aa: CASSPDPTGELFF
abundance: many; d_gene: .; j_gene: TRBJ1-2; v_gene: TRBV3-1; len: 15; CDR3nt: TGTGCCAGCAGCCCCGGAGGAAATATAGGCTATGGCTACACCTTC; CDR3aa: CASSPGGNIGYGYTF
abundance: many; d_gene: .; j_gene: TRBJ1-1; v_gene: TRBV7-2; len: 13; CDR3nt: TGTGCCAGCAGCTCCACCCGGAACACTGAAGCTTTCTTT; CDR3aa: CASSSTRNTEAFF
abundance: .; d_gene: TRBD1; j_gene: TRBJ2-7; v_gene: TRBV20-1; len: 13; CDR3nt: TGCAGTGCTGGGGTACAGGGGTTCGCCGAGCAGTACTTC; CDR3aa: CSAGVQGFAEQYF
abundance: many; d_gene: TRBD1; j_gene: TRBJ1-1; v_gene: TRBV18; len: 16; CDR3nt: TGTGCCAGCTCATTGGGACAGGGGGTTTCGAACACTGAAGCTTTCTTT; CDR3aa: CASSLGQGVSNTEAFF
abundance: .; d_gene: .; j_gene: TRBJ1-2; v_gene: TRBV7-9; len: 16; CDR3nt: TGTGCCAGCGGACTAATGCCGGACATTCCCGAAGATGGCTACACCTTC; CDR3aa: CASGLMPDIPEDGYTF
abundance: few; d_gene: .; j_gene: TRBJ1-2; v_gene: TRBV27; len: 12; CDR3nt: TGTGCCAGCAGTCCCCAATACGGGGGCTACACCTTC; CDR3aa: CASSPQYGGYTF
abundance: few; d_gene: .; j_gene: TRBJ1-3; v_gene: TRBV7-6; len: 16; CDR3nt: TGTGCCAGCGGATCCGGGGCAGGTGGTTCTGGAAACACCATATATTTT; CDR3aa: CASGSGAGGSGNTIYF
abundance: .; d_gene: .; j_gene: TRBJ2-6; v_gene: TRBV5-1; len: 15; CDR3nt: TGCGCCAGCAGCTTTGGCGACTCTGGGACCAACGTCCTGACTTTC; CDR3aa: CASSFGDSGTNVLTF
abundance: .; d_gene: TRBD2; j_gene: TRBJ2-1; v_gene: TRBV4-1; len: 16; CDR3nt: TGCGCCAGCAGCGTAACGGGACTAGCTAAGTGCAATGAGCAGTTCTTC; CDR3aa: CASSVTGLAKCNEQFF
abundance: many; d_gene: .; j_gene: TRBJ1-2; v_gene: TRBV11-2; len: 15; CDR3nt: TGTGCCAGCAGCTCGGCCCAGCTTCCCGGGGATGGCTACACCTTC; CDR3aa: CASSSAQLPGDGYTF
abundance: many; d_gene: .; j_gene: TRBJ2-5; v_gene: TRBV10-3; len: 17; CDR3nt: TGTGCCACCGCCCCGAGTTGGGGCCCTATCGACCAAGAGACCCAGTACTTC; CDR3aa: CATAPSWGPIDQETQYF
abundance: .; d_gene: .; j_gene: TRBJ2-6; v_gene: TRBV5-6; len: 15; CDR3nt: TGTGCCAGCAGGATAGGGTTCTCTGGGGCCAACGTCCTGACTTTC; CDR3aa: CASRIGFSGANVLTF
abundance: many; d_gene: TRBD2; j_gene: TRBJ2-5; v_gene: TRBV2; len: 14; CDR3nt: TGTGCCAGCAGAGGGACTAGCGGGGAGGAGACCCAGTACTTC; CDR3aa: CASRGTSGEETQYF
abundance: .; d_gene: .; j_gene: TRBJ2-4; v_gene: TRBV27; len: 16; CDR3nt: TGTGCCAGCAGTCCTCTAGGCGCTTGGACCAAAAACATTCAGTACTTC; CDR3aa: CASSPLGAWTKNIQYF
abundance: .; d_gene: TRBD1; j_gene: TRBJ2-2; v_gene: TRBV3-1; len: 15; CDR3nt: TGTGCCAGCAGCCGGACAGGGTCGGGCACCGGGGAGCTGTTTTTT; CDR3aa: CASSRTGSGTGELFF
abundance: .; d_gene: TRBD1; j_gene: TRBJ1-3; v_gene: TRBV20-1; len: 14; CDR3nt: TGCAGTGCTAGAGATTCAGGGGGCGGAAACACCATATATTTT; CDR3aa: CSARDSGGGNTIYF
abundance: many; d_gene: .; j_gene: TRBJ2-7; v_gene: TRBV27; len: 15; CDR3nt: TGTGCCAGCAGTGCACCCCGAAGGGCGCTCGACGAGCAGTACTTC; CDR3aa: CASSAPRRALDEQYF
abundance: many; d_gene: TRBD2; j_gene: TRBJ2-4; v_gene: TRBV27; len: 15; CDR3nt: TGTGCCAGCAAACCAGCGGGAGTAGGCAAAAACATTCAGTACTTC; CDR3aa: CASKPAGVGKNIQYF
abundance: many; d_gene: .; j_gene: TRBJ2-7; v_gene: TRBV24-1; len: 13; CDR3nt: TGTGCCACCAGTGTCGGACCTCTCTACGAGCAGTACTTC; CDR3aa: CATSVGPLYEQYF
abundance: few; d_gene: .; j_gene: TRBJ1-4; v_gene: TRBV3-1; len: 13; CDR3nt: TGTGCCAGCAGCCAGACACAGGATGAAAAACTGTTTTTT; CDR3aa: CASSQTQDEKLFF
abundance: few; d_gene: .; j_gene: TRBJ2-3; v_gene: TRBV19; len: 16; CDR3nt: TGTGCCAGTAGTTCAAGGGACCAGGAAATCACAGATACGCAGTATTTT; CDR3aa: CASSSRDQEITDTQYF
abundance: many; d_gene: TRBD2; j_gene: TRBJ2-2; v_gene: TRBV10-3; len: 16; CDR3nt: TGTGCCATCAGTGAGGGACTAGCGGGGGACACCGGGGAGCTGTTTTTT; CDR3aa: CAISEGLAGDTGELFF
abundance: many; d_gene: TRBD1; j_gene: TRBJ2-5; v_gene: TRBV2; len: 14; CDR3nt: TGTGCCAGCAGTCCAAGGACAGGGGAATTGACCCAGTACTTC; CDR3aa: CASSPRTGELTQYF
abundance: .; d_gene: .; j_gene: TRBJ2-7; v_gene: TRBV28; len: 14; CDR3nt: TGTGCCAGCAGTCCCCCCGAGGGGGCCTACGAGCAGTACTTC; CDR3aa: CASSPPEGAYEQYF
abundance: .; d_gene: .; j_gene: TRBJ2-3; v_gene: TRBV27; len: 14; CDR3nt: TGTGCCAGCAGTTGGGGCGCAGGGGTAGATACGCAGTATTTT; CDR3aa: CASSWGAGVDTQYF